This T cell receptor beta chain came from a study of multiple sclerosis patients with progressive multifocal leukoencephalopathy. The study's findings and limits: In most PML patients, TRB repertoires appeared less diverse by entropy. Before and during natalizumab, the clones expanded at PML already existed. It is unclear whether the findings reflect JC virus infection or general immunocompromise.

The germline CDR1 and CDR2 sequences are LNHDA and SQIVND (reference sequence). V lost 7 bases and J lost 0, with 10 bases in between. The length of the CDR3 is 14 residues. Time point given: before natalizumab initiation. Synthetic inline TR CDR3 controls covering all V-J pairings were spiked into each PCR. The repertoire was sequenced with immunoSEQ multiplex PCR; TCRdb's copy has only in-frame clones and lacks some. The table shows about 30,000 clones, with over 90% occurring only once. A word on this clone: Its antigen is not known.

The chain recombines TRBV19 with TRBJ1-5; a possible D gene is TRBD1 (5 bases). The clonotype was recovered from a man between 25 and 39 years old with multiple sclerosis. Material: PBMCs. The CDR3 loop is CASTPDISNQPQHF. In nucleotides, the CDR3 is TGTGCCAGTACCCCGGACATTAGCAATCAGCCCCAGCATTTT.